This TCR beta chain was identified during a study of blood T cells in healthy people across ages. The second PCR ran about 6 to 11 cycles with a sample-barcoded 5' primer and J-beta primers. Each CDR3 protein gets one entry after TCRdb re-called the 5' RACE reads with MiXCR. Of about 780,000 distinct CDR3 sequences in the sample, around 25% are singletons; the top ten hold 3%. The germline gives CDR1 DFQATT, CDR2 SNEGSKA (reference sequence). V was clipped by 7 bases and J by 9 bases, with 18 bases between them. The CDR3 consists of 12 residues. This sample also appeared in a second study, on T cells of mothers and their children. That source adds: Each donor was one of three healthy Caucasian mothers or one of their six children. Related mother and child pairs showed slightly greater overlap (not significant) than unrelated pairs did.

The sequence came from a boy between 5 and 17 years old in good health. The V gene is TRBV20-1, the J gene TRBJ1-1; D call uncertain. Sequenced input: blood. CDR3 coding DNA: TGCAGTGTAGAAATAGGGCGGCGTAAAGCTTTCTTT. Translated, it gives CSVEIGRRKAFF.